These 6 T cell receptor beta chains share one sample of origin, sequenced in a study of blood T cell repertoires in COVID-19 (dated by TCRdb to about 2020). Libraries were made using the immunoSEQ multiplex PCR assay. This is the immuneACCESS table as TCRdb keeps it, with only in-frame sequences that have V and J called. A part of the clones is gone; compared with another copy, unresolved V genes explain less than half, and the rest is unexplained. Counted in this sample were roughly 700,000 clones; approximately 90% of them appeared once. The top ten clonotypes cover roughly 0.26% of the sample. Material for sequencing was peripheral blood. Every receptor here comes from a young woman with acute or convalescent COVID-19.

The chain employs TRBV6-5 and TRBJ1-5, with D possibly matching TRBD1 (5 bases). The germline V gene has CDR1 MNHEY and CDR2 SVGAGI. Trimming took 11 bases from V and 0 from J, leaving 17 bases between them. CDR3 length: 15 amino acids. In nucleotides, the CDR3 is TGTGCCTCCCGGGGCGGGGAATATAGCAATCAGCCCCAGCATTTT. Amino acid sequence: CASRGGEYSNQPQHF.

This clone was counted only a few times. The gene calls are TRBV27 and TRBJ1-2; tentatively, D is TRBD1 (6 bases). This CDR3 is built from 13 residues. The germline V and J ends were trimmed by 5 bases and 4 bases, with 11 bases remaining between them. Germline V gene lookup returns CDR1 MNHEY and CDR2 SMNVEV (reference sequence). The DNA for the CDR3 is TGTGCCAGCAGTCCCGACAGGATCTATGGCTACACCTTC. It codes for CASSPDRIYGYTF.

The chain has TRBV7-2 and TRBJ1-3; 7 bases fit TRBD1. CDR1 is SGHTA, CDR2 FQGNSA, per germline. The CDR3 is made up of 16 amino acids. V was pared by 0 bases and J by 0 bases, with 2 bases of the junction left unmatched. The CDR3 region has the DNA TGTGCCAGCAGCTTAGCAGGGGGCGCCTCTGGAAACACCATATATTTT. Translating gives CASSLAGGASGNTIYF.

The CDR3 DNA reads as TGTGCCAGCAGTGAAAGCGGGACAGGGGCTCCTCGAACTGCCTACGAGCAGTACTTC. Translating it yields CASSESGTGAPRTAYEQYF. V gene TRBV2 combines with J gene TRBJ2-7; 10 bases align to TRBD1. Per the germline V gene, CDR1 is SNHLY and CDR2 is FYNNEI. The CDR3 has 19 residues. The ends lost 2 bases at V and 2 bases at J; junction bases unmatched: 15. Drawing the rest from reference TRBV2 and TRBJ2-7, the complete variable domain is EPEVTQTPSHQVTQMGQEVILRCVPISNHLYFYWYRQILGQKVEFLVSFYNNEISEKSEIFDDQFSVERPDGSNFTLKIRSTKLEDSAMYFCASSESGTGAPRTAYEQYFGPGTRLTVT.

The gene calls are TRBV7-3 and TRBJ1-6; possibly TRBD1 for D (5 bases). CDR3 length equals 15 residues. Germline CDR1 SGHTA, CDR2 FQGTGA. With 0 bases removed from V and 3 bases from J, the gap between germline ends came to 6 bases. For the CDR3, the DNA is TGTGCCAGCAGCTTAACGGGGGGCTATAATTCACCCCTCCACTTT. Residues: CASSLTGGYNSPLHF. Together with reference TRBV7-3 and TRBJ1-6, the CDR3 gives the full variable domain: GAGVSQTPSNKVTEKGKYVELRCDPISGHTALYWYRQSLGQGPEFLIYFQGTGAADDSGLPNDRFFAVRPEGSVSTLKIQRTERGDSAVYLCASSLTGGYNSPLHFGNGTRLTVT.

The chain carries TRBV11-2 and TRBJ1-3, with D hard to call. Germline V gives CDR1 SGHAT, CDR2 FQNNGV. The CDR3 length is 15 residues. V lost 3 bases and J 0 bases, leaving 9 bases between the germline ends. The CDR3 DNA is TGTGCCAGCAGCTTTCGAGGAGACTCTGGAAACACCATATATTTT. Translating gives CASSFRGDSGNTIYF. The complete variable domain, with remaining parts taken from reference TRBV11-2 and TRBJ1-3, reads EAGVAQSPRYKIIEKRQSVAFWCNPISGHATLYWYQQILGQGPKLLIQFQNNGVVDDSQLPKDRFSAERLKGVDSTLKIQPAKLEDSAVYLCASSFRGDSGNTIYFGEGSWLTVV.